Presented here are 32 T cell receptor beta chains from one specimen sequenced in a study of CXCR3-negative and CXCR3-positive naive CD8 T cells. The TRB cDNA libraries were prepared by 5' RACE with UMI labels. TCRdb derives one entry per CDR3 protein from the 5' RACE reads, leaving out DNA. Its table lists about 62,000 distinct CDR3 sequences. The specimen was naive CXCR3- CD8+ T cells from blood. Subset of the sample: CD45RO-CCR7+CD27+CD95- naive CD8+ T cells lacking CXCR3 (TNR3-). These receptors were collected from a human donor in good health. Some clones in this sample may be carry-over from other donors' samples.

This rearrangement joins TRBV29-1 to TRBJ2-7; TCRdb designates TRBD2, a call that cannot be tested without DNA. This CDR3 has 13 amino acids. The germline V gene has CDR1 SQVTM and CDR2 ANQGSEA. The CDR3 spells CSVQTSGTYEQYF.

This chain links TRBV29-1 with TRBJ2-2; TCRdb's D call, TRBD2, is unchecked because there is no DNA. The CDR3 extends over 14 amino acids. Germline V gene data show CDR1 as SQVTM and CDR2 as ANQGSEA. CDR3: CSVEAGGNTGELFF.

The V and J genes are TRBV29-1 and TRBJ2-2; TCRdb returns TRBD1, unconfirmable since there is no DNA. The CDR3 has 12 residues. Germline assignment: CDR1 SQVTM and CDR2 ANQGSEA. The CDR3 here is CSGLQQGTELFF.

CDR3 in amino acids: CSATISDTEAFF. The gene calls are TRBV20-1 and TRBJ1-1. The CDR3 has 12 amino acids. Germline values: CDR1 DFQATT, CDR2 SNEGSKA (reference sequence).

The rearrangement joins TRBV27 to TRBJ2-1. The CDR3 contains 14 residues. Germline CDR1 reads MNHEY; CDR2 reads SMNVEV (reference sequence). This CDR3 reads CASKFSGSYNEQFF.

V and J are TRBV30 and TRBJ2-1; the TCRdb call, TRBD2, lacks DNA for checking. The CDR3 covers 14 residues. Germline CDR1 reads GTSNPN; CDR2 reads SVGIG (reference sequence). CDR3 in amino acids: CAWSPLADYNEQFF.

V and J are TRBV3-1 and TRBJ2-1; TCRdb's assignment of TRBD1 cannot be checked, as there is no DNA. The CDR3 is 14 residues long. The germline gives CDR1 LGHDT, CDR2 YNNKEL (reference sequence). The CDR3 loop reads CASSQDSGQGEQFF.

This rearrangement joins TRBV4-2 to TRBJ2-4; TCRdb's D call of TRBD1 is untestable without DNA. CDR1 and CDR2 (germline): LGHNA, YNFKEQ. There are 16 residues in the CDR3. The CDR3 here is CASSQETTPGRNIQYF.

The rearrangement uses TRBV29-1 and TRBJ2-2; no DNA is available, so the TRBD1 call from TCRdb remains unchecked. The CDR3 runs to 16 residues. CDR1 and CDR2 (germline): SQVTM, ANQGSEA. The CDR3 here is CSVKADPPSNTGELFF.

This sequence joins TRBV20-1 and TRBJ2-5; TCRdb proposes TRBD1, but this gene call is untestable without DNA. CDR1 is DFQATT, CDR2 SNEGSKA, per germline (reference sequence). The CDR3 runs to 12 residues. Here the CDR3 reads CSVGTGQETQYF.

The V call is TRBV29-1, the J call TRBJ2-1; checking the TCRdb D call of TRBD1 is not possible without DNA. Per germline, CDR1 SQVTM and CDR2 ANQGSEA. This CDR3 has 15 amino acids. CDR3 in amino acids: CSVKSGTLSYNEQFF.

The chain is built from TRBV28 and TRBJ2-3; without DNA, the TCRdb call of TRBD1 cannot be checked. CDR3 size: 14 residues. Germline lookup yields CDR1 MDHEN and CDR2 SYDVKM. The CDR3 protein is CASSSRDRADTQYF. The full variable domain, with the rest looked up from reference TRBV28 and TRBJ2-3, is DVKVTQSSRYLVKRTGEKVFLECVQDMDHENMFWYRQDPGLGLRLIYFSYDVKMKEKGDIPEGYSVSREKKERFSLILESASTNQTSMYLCASSSRDRADTQYFGPGTRLTVL.

This chain connects TRBV19 to TRBJ2-7. The CDR3 has 14 amino acids. Germline-derived CDR1 and CDR2 are LNHDA and SQIVND (reference sequence). CDR3 loop: CASSFQDLSYEQYF.

The rearrangement uses TRBV12-3 or TRBV12-4 and TRBJ2-1; the D gene TCRdb calls, TRBD2, cannot be checked with no DNA. The CDR3 totals 12 residues. CDR3 amino acids: CASSLGLALLFF.

The chain combines TRBV9 with TRBJ2-3; with no DNA, the TCRdb D assignment of TRBD1 cannot be verified. The CDR3 consists of 15 residues. Germline values: CDR1 SGDLS, CDR2 YYNGEE. The CDR3 here is CASSVVGTGFDTQYF.

The chain links TRBV24-1 to TRBJ2-1; TCRdb returns TRBD1, unconfirmable since there is no DNA. This CDR3 is 14 amino acids long. The V gene's germline CDR1 is KGHDR and CDR2 SFDVKD. The chain's CDR3 is CATSAGTGDNEQFF.

CDR3 in amino acids: CSAQRTGLSNQPQHF. This sequence joins TRBV20-1 and TRBJ1-5; the D gene TCRdb calls, TRBD1, cannot be checked with no DNA. The germline CDR1 and CDR2 sequences are DFQATT and SNEGSKA (reference sequence). This CDR3 has 15 amino acids.

The rearrangement joins TRBV7-2 to TRBJ2-1; the TRBD1 assignment by TCRdb is unverifiable without DNA. CDR1 and CDR2 from the germline V gene are SGHTA and FQGNSA. The CDR3 totals 16 residues. CDR3 amino acids: CASSLVRWGGYNEQFF.

The V gene is TRBV14, the J gene TRBJ2-7; TCRdb's D call, TRBD1, is unchecked because there is no DNA. The V gene's germline CDR1 is SGHDN and CDR2 FVKESK. The CDR3 sequence is 14 residues long. CDR3 sequence: CASSQGTGFYEQYF.

This chain connects TRBV7-2 to TRBJ2-1; TCRdb selects TRBD2, and the lack of DNA leaves this call unchecked. Germline values: CDR1 SGHTA, CDR2 FQGNSA. The length of the CDR3 is 11 residues. The CDR3 region is CASSPGTLQFF.

The gene calls are TRBV20-1 and TRBJ2-5. CDR3 length equals 11 residues. The V gene's germline CDR1 is DFQATT and CDR2 SNEGSKA (reference sequence). CDR3 region: CSARPTDVQHF.

This rearrangement joins TRBV4-3 to TRBJ1-1; with no DNA, the TCRdb D assignment of TRBD1 cannot be verified. The CDR3 contains 14 residues. From germline, CDR1 is LGHNA and CDR2 YSLEER. The CDR3: CASSHDRGSGEAFF.

The V call is TRBV21-1, the J call TRBJ2-2; TCRdb returns TRBD1, unconfirmable since there is no DNA. TRBV21-1 is an annotated pseudogene. This CDR3 region has 16 residues. CDR3 in amino acids: CASSEEGVVNTGELFF.

The genes are TRBV20-1 and TRBJ2-7; the TCRdb call, TRBD2, lacks DNA for checking. CDR3 size: 14 residues. Germline V gives CDR1 DFQATT, CDR2 SNEGSKA (reference sequence). CDR3 sequence reads: CSASSSGGYYEQYF.

The chain is built from TRBV18 and TRBJ2-5; with no DNA, the TCRdb D assignment of TRBD1 cannot be verified. Germline assignment: CDR1 KGHSH and CDR2 LQKENI. This CDR3 contains 13 residues. The CDR3 sequence: CAGRFPLEETQYF.

V gene TRBV4-3 combines with J gene TRBJ1-2. There are 13 residues in the CDR3. Germline values: CDR1 LGHNA, CDR2 YSLEER. The CDR3 region is CASSPGAYSFYTF.

This chain links TRBV27 with TRBJ2-7; TCRdb's D gene call, TRBD2, goes unchecked for lack of DNA. This CDR3 contains 16 residues. Germline assignment: CDR1 MNHEY and CDR2 SMNVEV (reference sequence). CDR3 sequence: CASSLLRGPRYYEQYF.

The gene calls are TRBV6-1 and TRBJ2-1. The CDR3 is 13 residues long. Germline V gives CDR1 MNHNS, CDR2 SASEGT. The CDR3 loop is CASSDRTYNEQFF.

This chain joins TRBV7-9 and TRBJ1-6. The CDR3 is 15 amino acids. In germline, CDR1 is SEHNR, CDR2 FQNEAQ (reference sequence). The CDR3 sequence: CASSRAGDLNSPLHF.

The chain has TRBV15 and TRBJ2-3; the D call from TCRdb, TRBD1, cannot be confirmed without DNA. Per the germline V gene, CDR1 is LNHNV and CDR2 is YYDKDF (reference sequence). The CDR3 has 19 residues. CDR3 region: CATSRDIKTGGRGADTQYF.

The rearrangement links TRBV15 to TRBJ2-3. The CDR3 runs to 13 residues. Looked up from germline, CDR1 is LNHNV and CDR2 is YYDKDF (reference sequence). This chain's CDR3 is CATSRVRWDTQYF.

V is TRBV4-2 and J is TRBJ1-1; the TCRdb call, TRBD1, lacks DNA for checking. The germline CDR1 and CDR2 sequences are LGHNA and YNFKEQ. The CDR3 has 15 residues. CDR3: CASSQPGQLNTEAFF.